This paragraph reports one TCR beta chain. Its antigen remains unknown. At one of its ends the junction is not consistent with the germline gene, which may arise from a read error. Germline V gene data show CDR1 as SEHNR and CDR2 as FQNEAQ (reference sequence). This CDR3 has 14 residues. This entry comes from a study of post-analysis software for immune sequencing data. Unique molecular identifiers were present in the TCR beta cDNA libraries. MiXCR, applied by TCRdb to the PCR reads, yields one record per CDR3 protein. The sample records hundreds of thousands of distinct CDR3 sequences, roughly 45% being singletons. Whole-study findings and limits: When patients were compared with controls, about five TRBV segments were more frequent, TRBV5-6, TRBV5-1 and TRBV20-1 among them.

V gene TRBV7-9 combines with J gene TRBJ1-2, with 12 bases fitting TRBD1. The sequence was collected from a girl aged 5-17 years with multiple sclerosis. Sequenced: blood. For the CDR3, the DNA is TGTGCCAGCAGCTTAGGTGGGACAGGGGGCGGCTACATCTTC. It specifies CASSLGGTGGGYIF.